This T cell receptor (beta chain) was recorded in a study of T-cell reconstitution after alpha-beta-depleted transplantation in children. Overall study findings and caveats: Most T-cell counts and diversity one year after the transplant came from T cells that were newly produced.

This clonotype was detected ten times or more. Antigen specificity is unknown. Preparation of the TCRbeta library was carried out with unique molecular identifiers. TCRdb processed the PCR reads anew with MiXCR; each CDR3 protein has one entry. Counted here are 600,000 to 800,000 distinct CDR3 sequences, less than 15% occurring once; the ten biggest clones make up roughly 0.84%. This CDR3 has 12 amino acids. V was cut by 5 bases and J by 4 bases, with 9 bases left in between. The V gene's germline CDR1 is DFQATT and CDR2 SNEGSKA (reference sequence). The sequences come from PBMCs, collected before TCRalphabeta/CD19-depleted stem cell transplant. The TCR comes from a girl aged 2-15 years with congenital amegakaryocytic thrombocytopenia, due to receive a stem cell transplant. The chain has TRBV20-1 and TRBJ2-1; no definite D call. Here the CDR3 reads CSAPRVYNEQFF. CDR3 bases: TGCAGTGCTCCAAGAGTTTACAATGAGCAGTTCTTC.